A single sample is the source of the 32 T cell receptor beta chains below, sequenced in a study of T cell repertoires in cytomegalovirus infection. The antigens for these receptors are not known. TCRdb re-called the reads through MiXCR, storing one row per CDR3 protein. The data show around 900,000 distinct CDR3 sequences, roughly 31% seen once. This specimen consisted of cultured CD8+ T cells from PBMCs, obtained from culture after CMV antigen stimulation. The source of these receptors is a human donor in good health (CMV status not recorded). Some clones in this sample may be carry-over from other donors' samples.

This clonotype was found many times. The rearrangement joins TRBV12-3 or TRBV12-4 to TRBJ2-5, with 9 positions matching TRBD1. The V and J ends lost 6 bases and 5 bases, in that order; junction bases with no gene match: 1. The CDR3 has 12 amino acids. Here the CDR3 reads CASSGQGETQYF. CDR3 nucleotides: TGTGCCAGCAGCGGACAGGGGGAGACCCAGTACTTC.

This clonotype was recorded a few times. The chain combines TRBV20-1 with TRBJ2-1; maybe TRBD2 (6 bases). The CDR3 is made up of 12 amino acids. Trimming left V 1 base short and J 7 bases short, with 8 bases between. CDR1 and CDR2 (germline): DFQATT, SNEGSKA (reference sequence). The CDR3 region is CSARGGRNEQFF. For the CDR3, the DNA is TGCAGTGCTAGAGGGGGGAGGAATGAGCAGTTCTTC.

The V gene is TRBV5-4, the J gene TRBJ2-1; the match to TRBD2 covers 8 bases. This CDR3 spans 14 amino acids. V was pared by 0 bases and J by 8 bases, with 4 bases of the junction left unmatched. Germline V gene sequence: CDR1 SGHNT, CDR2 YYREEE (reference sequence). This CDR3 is CASSLGIGGDEQFF. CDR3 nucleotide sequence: TGTGCCAGCAGCTTGGGGATCGGGGGGGATGAGCAGTTCTTC.

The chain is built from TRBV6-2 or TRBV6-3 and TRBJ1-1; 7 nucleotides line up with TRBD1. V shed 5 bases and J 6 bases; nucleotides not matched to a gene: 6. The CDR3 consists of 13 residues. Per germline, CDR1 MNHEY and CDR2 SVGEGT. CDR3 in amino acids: CASSTLQGPEAFF. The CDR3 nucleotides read TGTGCCAGCAGTACCCTACAGGGGCCTGAAGCTTTCTTT.

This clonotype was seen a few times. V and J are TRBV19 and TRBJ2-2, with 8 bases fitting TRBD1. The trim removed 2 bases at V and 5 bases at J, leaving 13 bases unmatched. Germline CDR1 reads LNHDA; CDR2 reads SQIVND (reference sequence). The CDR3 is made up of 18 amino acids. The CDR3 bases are TGTGCCAGTAGTATAAGGAGGACAGGGACTTTTATGACCGGGGAGCTGTTTTTT. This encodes CASSIRRTGTFMTGELFF.

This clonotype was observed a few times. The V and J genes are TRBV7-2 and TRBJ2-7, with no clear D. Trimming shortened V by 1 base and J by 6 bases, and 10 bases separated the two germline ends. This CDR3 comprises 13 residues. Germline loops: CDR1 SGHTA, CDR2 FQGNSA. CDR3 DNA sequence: TGTGCCAGCAGCTTAGTTGGGGTCGGCGAGCAGTACTTC. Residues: CASSLVGVGEQYF.

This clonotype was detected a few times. CDR3 coding DNA: TGTGCCAGCAGTGAATTTAAGGGGAAGCGGCCCCAGCATTTT. Amino acids: CASSEFKGKRPQHF. The chain employs TRBV2 and TRBJ1-5; D may be TRBD1 (5 bases). The CDR3 consists of 14 residues. CDR1 and CDR2 from the germline V gene are SNHLY and FYNNEI. V was clipped by 2 bases and J by 9 bases, with 14 bases between them.

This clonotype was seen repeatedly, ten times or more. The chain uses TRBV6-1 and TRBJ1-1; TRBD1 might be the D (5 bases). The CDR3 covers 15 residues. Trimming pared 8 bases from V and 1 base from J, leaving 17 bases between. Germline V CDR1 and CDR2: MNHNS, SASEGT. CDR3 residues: CASRIVGTANTEAFF. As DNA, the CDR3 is TGTGCCAGCCGAATAGTGGGGACGGCGAACACTGAAGCTTTCTTT.

CDR3 amino acids: CARSPVPEAFF. The DNA for the CDR3 is TGTGCCAGGAGCCCCGTCCCTGAAGCTTTCTTT. The chain joins TRBV7-9 to TRBJ1-1; D not resolved. Germline V gene lookup returns CDR1 SEHNR and CDR2 FQNEAQ (reference sequence). Trimming cost V 9 bases and J 6 bases, with 11 bases left between them. CDR3 length: 11 amino acids.

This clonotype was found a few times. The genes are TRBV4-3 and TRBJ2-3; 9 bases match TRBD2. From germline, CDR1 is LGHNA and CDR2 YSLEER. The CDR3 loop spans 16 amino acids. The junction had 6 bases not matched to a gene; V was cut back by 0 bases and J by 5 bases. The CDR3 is CASSQEVAGVGDTQYF. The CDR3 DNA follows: TGCGCCAGCAGCCAAGAGGTAGCGGGGGTGGGAGATACGCAGTATTTT.

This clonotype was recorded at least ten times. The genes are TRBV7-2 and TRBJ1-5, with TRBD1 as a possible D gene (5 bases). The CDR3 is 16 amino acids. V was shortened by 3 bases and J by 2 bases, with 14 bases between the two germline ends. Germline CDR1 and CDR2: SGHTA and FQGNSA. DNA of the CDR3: TGTGCCAGCAGCTTGGCTGCTGGGGCACGCAATCAGCCCCAGCATTTT. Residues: CASSLAAGARNQPQHF.

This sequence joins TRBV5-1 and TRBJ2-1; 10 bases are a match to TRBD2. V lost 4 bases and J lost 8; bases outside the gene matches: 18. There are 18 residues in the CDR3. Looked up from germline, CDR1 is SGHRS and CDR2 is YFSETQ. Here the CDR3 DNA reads TGCGCCAGCAGCACTACGACTAGCGGGTTACCTACCGCGGATGAGCAGTTCTTC. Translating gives CASSTTTSGLPTADEQFF.

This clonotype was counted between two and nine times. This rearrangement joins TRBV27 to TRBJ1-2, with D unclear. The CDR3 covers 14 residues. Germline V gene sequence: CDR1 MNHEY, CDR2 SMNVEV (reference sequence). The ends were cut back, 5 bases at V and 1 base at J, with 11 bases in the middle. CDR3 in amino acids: CASSTRGGNYGYTF. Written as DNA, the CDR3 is TGTGCCAGCAGTACCCGAGGAGGTAACTATGGCTACACCTTC.

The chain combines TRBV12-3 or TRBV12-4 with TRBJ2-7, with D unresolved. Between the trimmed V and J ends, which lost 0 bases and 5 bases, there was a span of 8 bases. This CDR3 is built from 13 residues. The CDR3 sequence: CASSLARRDEQYF. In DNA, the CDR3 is TGTGCCAGCAGTTTAGCGCGGAGAGACGAGCAGTACTTC.

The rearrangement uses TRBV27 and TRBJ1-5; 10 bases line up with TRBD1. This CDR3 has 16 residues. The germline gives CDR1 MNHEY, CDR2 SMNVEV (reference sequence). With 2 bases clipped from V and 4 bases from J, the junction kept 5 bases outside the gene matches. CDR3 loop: CASSLMGGQGNQPQHF. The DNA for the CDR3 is TGTGCCAGCAGTTTAATGGGGGGACAGGGGAATCAGCCCCAGCATTTT.

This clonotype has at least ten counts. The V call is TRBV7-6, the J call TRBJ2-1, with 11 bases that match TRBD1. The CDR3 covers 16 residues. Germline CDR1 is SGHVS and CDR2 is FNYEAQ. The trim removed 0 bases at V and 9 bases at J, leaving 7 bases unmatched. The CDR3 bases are TGTGCCAGCAGCTTAGCGGATACCGGGACAGGGGGTGAGCAGTTCTTC. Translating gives CASSLADTGTGGEQFF.

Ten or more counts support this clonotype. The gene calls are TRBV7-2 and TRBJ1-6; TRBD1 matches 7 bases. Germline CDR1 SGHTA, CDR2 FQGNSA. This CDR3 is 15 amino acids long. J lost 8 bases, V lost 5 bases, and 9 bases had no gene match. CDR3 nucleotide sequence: TGTGCCAGCAGCCTAGGTGACAGGGCGCATTCACCCCTCCACTTT. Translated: CASSLGDRAHSPLHF.

CDR3 amino acids: CASSPLAGQPNSPLHF. The CDR3 DNA sequence: TGTGCCAGCAGCCCTCTCGCCGGACAGCCTAATTCACCCCTCCACTTT. The J gene is TRBJ1-6, the V gene TRBV7-6; the D gene is possibly TRBD1 (6 bases). Germline CDR1 is SGHVS and CDR2 is FNYEAQ. The CDR3 sequence is 16 residues long. Trimming removed 5 bases from V and 6 bases from J, with 17 bases in between.

CDR3 sequence (DNA): TGTGCCAGCAGTTTATCTCTACTAGCGGGGGACACAGATACGCAGTATTTT. This sequence encodes CASSLSLLAGDTDTQYF. The chain recombines TRBV27 with TRBJ2-3; 11 nucleotides agree with TRBD2. Losses at the gene ends were 0 bases for V and 2 bases for J; bases not matched to a gene: 4. CDR1 is MNHEY and CDR2 is SMNVEV in the germline V gene (reference sequence). The CDR3 loop spans 17 amino acids.

The CDR3 loop is CASSQDRYLGPGTEAFF. The CDR3 DNA sequence: TGCGCCAGCAGCCAAGATCGATATCTGGGGCCCGGCACTGAAGCTTTCTTT. J is TRBJ1-1 and V is TRBV4-3; D might be TRBD1 (5 bases). CDR3 length equals 17 residues. Trimming pared 0 bases from V and 4 bases from J, leaving 18 bases between. Germline V gene lookup returns CDR1 LGHNA and CDR2 YSLEER.

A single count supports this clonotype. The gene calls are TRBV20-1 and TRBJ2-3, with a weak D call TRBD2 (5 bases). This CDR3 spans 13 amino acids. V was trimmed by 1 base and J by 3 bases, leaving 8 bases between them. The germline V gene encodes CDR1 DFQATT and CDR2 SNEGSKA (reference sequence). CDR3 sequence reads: CSARGRRTDTQYF. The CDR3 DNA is TGCAGTGCTAGAGGGCGGAGGACAGATACGCAGTATTTT.

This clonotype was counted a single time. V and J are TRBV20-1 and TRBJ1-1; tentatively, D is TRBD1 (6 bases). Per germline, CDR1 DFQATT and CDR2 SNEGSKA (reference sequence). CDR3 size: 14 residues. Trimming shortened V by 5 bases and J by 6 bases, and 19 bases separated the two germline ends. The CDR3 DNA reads TGCAGTGCTGGGCCAGGGGACTTGTCTTCTGAAGCTTTCTTT. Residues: CSAGPGDLSSEAFF.

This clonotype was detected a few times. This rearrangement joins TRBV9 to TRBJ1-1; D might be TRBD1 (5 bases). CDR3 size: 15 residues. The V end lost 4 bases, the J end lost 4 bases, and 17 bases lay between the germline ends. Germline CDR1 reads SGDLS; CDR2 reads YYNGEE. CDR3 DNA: TGTGCCAGCAGCCCCTTTATTGGGGGAGTCACTGAAGCTTTCTTT. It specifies CASSPFIGGVTEAFF.

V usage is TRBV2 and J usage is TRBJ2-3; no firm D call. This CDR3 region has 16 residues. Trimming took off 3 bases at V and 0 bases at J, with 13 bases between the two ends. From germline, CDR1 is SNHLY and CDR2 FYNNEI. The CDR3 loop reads CASSETDTASTDTQYF. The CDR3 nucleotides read TGTGCCAGCAGTGAGACCGACACAGCTAGCACAGATACGCAGTATTTT.

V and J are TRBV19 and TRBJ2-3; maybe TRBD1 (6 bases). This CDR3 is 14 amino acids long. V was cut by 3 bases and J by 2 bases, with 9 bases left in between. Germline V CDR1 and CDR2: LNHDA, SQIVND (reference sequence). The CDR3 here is CASSMRTVTDTQYF. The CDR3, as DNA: TGTGCCAGTAGTATGCGGACAGTCACAGATACGCAGTATTTT.

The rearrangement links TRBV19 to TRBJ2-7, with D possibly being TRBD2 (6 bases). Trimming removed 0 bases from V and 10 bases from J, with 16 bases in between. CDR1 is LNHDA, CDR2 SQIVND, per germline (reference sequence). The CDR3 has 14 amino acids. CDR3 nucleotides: TGTGCCAGTAGTATAGAATCTGGGACTTCGGGACAGTACTTC. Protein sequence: CASSIESGTSGQYF. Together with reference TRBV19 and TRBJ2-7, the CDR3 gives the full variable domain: DGGITQSPKYLFRKEGQNVTLSCEQNLNHDAMYWYRQDPGQGLRLIYYSQIVNDFQKGDIAEGYSVSREKKESFPLTVTSAQKNPTAFYLCASSIESGTSGQYFGPGTRLTVT.

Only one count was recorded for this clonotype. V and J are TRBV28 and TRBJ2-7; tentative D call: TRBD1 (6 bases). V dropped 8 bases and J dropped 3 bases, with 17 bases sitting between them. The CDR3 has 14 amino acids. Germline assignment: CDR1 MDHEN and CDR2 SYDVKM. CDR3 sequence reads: CASGFSGHRYEQYV. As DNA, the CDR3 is TGTGCCAGCGGCTTTTCGGGACACCGCTACGAGCAGTACGTC.

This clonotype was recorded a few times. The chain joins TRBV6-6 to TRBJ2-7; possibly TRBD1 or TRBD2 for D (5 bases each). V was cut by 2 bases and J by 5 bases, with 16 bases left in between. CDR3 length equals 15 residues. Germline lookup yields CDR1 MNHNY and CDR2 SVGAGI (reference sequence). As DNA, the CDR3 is TGTGCCAGCAGTTACCTCCGGGACCCCGACGACGAGCAGTACTTC. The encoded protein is CASSYLRDPDDEQYF.

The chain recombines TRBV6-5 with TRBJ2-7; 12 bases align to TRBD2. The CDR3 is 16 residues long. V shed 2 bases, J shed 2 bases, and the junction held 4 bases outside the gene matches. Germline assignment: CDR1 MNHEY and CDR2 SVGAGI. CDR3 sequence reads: CASSYLASGGAYEQYV. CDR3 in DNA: TGTGCCAGCAGTTACCTGGCTAGCGGGGGGGCCTACGAGCAGTACGTC.

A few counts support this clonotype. The CDR3 DNA sequence: TGTGCCAGCAGTTCCTCCTCTGGACTAGCGGGCAATGAGCAGTTCTTC. The encoded protein is CASSSSSGLAGNEQFF. This chain joins TRBV27 and TRBJ2-1, with TRBD2 identical over 11 bases. Germline CDR1 reads MNHEY; CDR2 reads SMNVEV (reference sequence). The CDR3 covers 16 residues. V lost 4 bases to trimming and J lost 6 bases; unmatched junction nucleotides: 8.

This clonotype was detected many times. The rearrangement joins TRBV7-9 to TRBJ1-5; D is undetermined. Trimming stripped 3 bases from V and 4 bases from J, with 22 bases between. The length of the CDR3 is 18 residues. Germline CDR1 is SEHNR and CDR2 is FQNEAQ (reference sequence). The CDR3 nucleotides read TGTGCCAGCAGCTTGTCCCCCAGTGGGTCTTCTACAAATCAGCCCCAGCATTTT. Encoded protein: CASSLSPSGSSTNQPQHF. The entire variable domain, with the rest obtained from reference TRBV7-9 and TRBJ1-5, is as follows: DTGVSQNPRHKITKRGQNVTFRCDPISEHNRLYWYRQTLGQGPEFLTYFQNEAQLEKSRLLSDRFSAERPKGSFSTLEIQRTEQGDSAMYLCASSLSPSGSSTNQPQHFGDGTRLSIL.

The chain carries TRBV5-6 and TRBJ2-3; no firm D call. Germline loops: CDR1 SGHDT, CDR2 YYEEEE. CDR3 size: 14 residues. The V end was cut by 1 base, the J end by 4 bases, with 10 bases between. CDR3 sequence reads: CASSLLGRADTQYF. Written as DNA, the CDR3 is TGTGCCAGCAGCTTGCTGGGAAGGGCAGATACGCAGTATTTT.